Presented here are 5 T cell receptor beta chains from one specimen sequenced in a study of vaccination and CD4 T cells after COVID-19. Sequence data for DNA of cultured CD4+ T cells were generated by the Oncomine TCR Beta short-read assay. TCRdb processed the PCR reads anew with MiXCR; each CDR3 protein has one entry. The table includes 5,000 or so distinct CDR3 sequences, approximately 61% detected once. Their antigen targets remain unknown. The treatment here: approximately 9-day PBMC culture with coronavirus spike peptide pools or control peptides (ViraFEST assay). Prior to the COVID-19 pandemic (2011-2018), the unexposed donor's CD4+ T cells were collected. The specimen sequenced was CD4+ T cells from blood, cultured in vitro. The receptors were gathered from a human donor in good health.

The chain carries TRBV27 and TRBJ1-2; the D gene is possibly TRBD1 (6 bases). This CDR3 is built from 16 residues. In germline, CDR1 is MNHEY, CDR2 SMNVEV (reference sequence). Trimming left V 4 bases short and J 9 bases short, with 24 bases between. In DNA, the CDR3 is TGTGCCAGCAGTTCACTCCAGGGAACAGGGCTACGTCGCTACACCTTC. This encodes CASSSLQGTGLRRYTF.

The genes are TRBV6-1 and TRBJ2-1; D is perhaps TRBD1 (7 bases). The V and J ends lost 6 bases and 0 bases respectively, with 9 bases between them. The CDR3 totals 14 residues. CDR1 is MNHNS and CDR2 is SASEGT in the germline V gene. The CDR3 is CASREGASYNEQFF. Here the CDR3 DNA reads TGTGCCAGCAGGGAGGGGGCCTCCTACAATGAGCAGTTCTTC.

Only a few counts were recorded for this clonotype. The J gene is TRBJ1-5, the V gene TRBV7-2; 8 nucleotides agree with TRBD1. From germline, CDR1 is SGHTA and CDR2 FQGNSA. The CDR3 contains 15 residues. J lost 5 bases, V lost 1 base, and 4 bases had no gene match. CDR3 residues: CASSLEGTGHQPQHF. The CDR3 DNA follows: TGTGCCAGCAGCTTAGAGGGGACAGGACATCAGCCCCAGCATTTT.

The chain joins TRBV19 to TRBJ1-2; D gene unclear. The length of the CDR3 is 14 residues. The V gene's germline CDR1 is LNHDA and CDR2 SQIVND (reference sequence). V lost 0 bases and J 4 bases, leaving 9 bases between the germline ends. In DNA, the CDR3 is TGTGCCAGTAGTATAGATCCCCACAGCTATGGCTACACCTTC. This translates into CASSIDPHSYGYTF. Full variable domain (missing parts from reference TRBV19 and TRBJ1-2): DGGITQSPKYLFRKEGQNVTLSCEQNLNHDAMYWYRQDPGQGLRLIYYSQIVNDFQKGDIAEGYSVSREKKESFPLTVTSAQKNPTAFYLCASSIDPHSYGYTFGSGTRLTVV.

This clonotype appeared a single time. The chain links TRBV30 to TRBJ2-4; TRBD2 agrees at 12 bases. CDR1 is GTSNPN, CDR2 SVGIG, per germline (reference sequence). The V segment lost 5 bases and the J segment 0 bases; nucleotides outside the gene matches: 11. This CDR3 spans 18 amino acids. Written as DNA, the CDR3 is TGTGCCTGGGCCGGGACTAGCGGGTTAGGTTTAGCCAAAAACATTCAGTACTTC. Translation: CAWAGTSGLGLAKNIQYF. Combining the CDR3 with reference TRBV30 and TRBJ2-4 gives the whole variable domain SQTIHQWPATLVQPVGSPLSLECTVEGTSNPNLYWYRQAAGRGLQLLFYSVGIGQISSEVPQNLSASRPQDRQFILSSKKLLLSDSGFYLCAWAGTSGLGLAKNIQYFGAGTRLSVL.